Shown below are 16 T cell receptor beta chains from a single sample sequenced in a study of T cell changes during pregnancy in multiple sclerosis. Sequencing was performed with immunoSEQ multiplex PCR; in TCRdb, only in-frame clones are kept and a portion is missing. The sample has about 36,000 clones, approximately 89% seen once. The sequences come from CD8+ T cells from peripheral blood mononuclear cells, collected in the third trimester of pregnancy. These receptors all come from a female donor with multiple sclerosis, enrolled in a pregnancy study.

CDR3 protein: CASSRTGGSLEQYF. CDR3 nucleotides: TGTGCCAGCAGCCGGACAGGGGGATCGCTCGAGCAGTACTTC. The rearrangement uses TRBV7-9 and TRBJ2-7, with 10 nucleotides matching TRBD1. The CDR3 spans 14 residues. V dropped 5 bases and J dropped 6; count of bases not matched to a gene: 7. The V gene's germline CDR1 is SEHNR and CDR2 FQNEAQ (reference sequence).

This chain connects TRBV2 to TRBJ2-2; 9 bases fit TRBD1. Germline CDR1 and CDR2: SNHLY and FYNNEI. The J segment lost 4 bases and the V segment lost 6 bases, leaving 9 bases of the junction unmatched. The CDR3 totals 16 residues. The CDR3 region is CASSLQDRGRTGELFF. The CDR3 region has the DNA TGTGCCAGCAGCCTCCAGGACAGGGGACGCACCGGGGAGCTGTTTTTT.

The CDR3 is CASSLSQYQETQYF. CDR3 bases: TGTGCCAGCAGTTTATCCCAGTACCAAGAGACCCAGTACTTC. The J gene is TRBJ2-5, the V gene TRBV27; D gene unclear. The germline V gene encodes CDR1 MNHEY and CDR2 SMNVEV (reference sequence). Trimming shortened V by 0 bases and J by 0 bases, and 5 bases separated the two germline ends. The CDR3 is 14 amino acids.

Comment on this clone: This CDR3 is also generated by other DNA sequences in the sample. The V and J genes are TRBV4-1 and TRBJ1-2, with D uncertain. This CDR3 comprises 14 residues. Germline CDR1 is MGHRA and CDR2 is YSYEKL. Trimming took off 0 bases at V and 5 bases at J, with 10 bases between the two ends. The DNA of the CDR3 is TGCGCCAGCAGCCAAGATCACGGAGAGTATGGCTACACCTTC. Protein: CASSQDHGEYGYTF.

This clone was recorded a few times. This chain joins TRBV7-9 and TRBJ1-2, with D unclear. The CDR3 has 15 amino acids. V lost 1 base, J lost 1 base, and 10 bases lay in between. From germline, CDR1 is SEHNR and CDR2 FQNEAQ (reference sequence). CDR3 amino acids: CASSLGSGGNYGYTF. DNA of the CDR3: TGTGCCAGCAGCTTAGGGTCCGGTGGTAACTATGGCTACACCTTC.

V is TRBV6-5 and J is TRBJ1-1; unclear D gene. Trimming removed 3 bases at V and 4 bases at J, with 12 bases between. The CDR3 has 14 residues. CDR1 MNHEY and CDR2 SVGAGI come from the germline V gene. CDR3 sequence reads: CASSYFEGGTEAFF. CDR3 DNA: TGTGCCAGCAGTTATTTTGAGGGAGGCACTGAAGCTTTCTTT.

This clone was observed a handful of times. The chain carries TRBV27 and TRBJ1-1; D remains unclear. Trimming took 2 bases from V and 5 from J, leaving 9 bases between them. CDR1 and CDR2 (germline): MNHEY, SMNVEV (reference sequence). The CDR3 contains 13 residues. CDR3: CASSLGLTTEAFF. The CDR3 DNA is TGTGCCAGCAGTTTAGGCCTTACGACTGAAGCTTTCTTT.

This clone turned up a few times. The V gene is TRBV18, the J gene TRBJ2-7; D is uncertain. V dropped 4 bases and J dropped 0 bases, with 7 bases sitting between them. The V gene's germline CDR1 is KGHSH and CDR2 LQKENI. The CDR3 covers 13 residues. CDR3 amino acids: CASSQPSSYEQYF. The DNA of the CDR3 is TGTGCCAGCTCACAGCCTAGCTCCTACGAGCAGTACTTC.

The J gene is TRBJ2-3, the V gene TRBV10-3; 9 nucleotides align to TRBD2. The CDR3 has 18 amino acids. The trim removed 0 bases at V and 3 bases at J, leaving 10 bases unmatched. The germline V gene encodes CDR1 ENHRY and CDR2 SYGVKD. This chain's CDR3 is CAISESPSGATVTDTQYF. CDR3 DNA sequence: TGTGCCATCAGTGAGTCGCCTAGCGGGGCTACAGTAACAGATACGCAGTATTTT.

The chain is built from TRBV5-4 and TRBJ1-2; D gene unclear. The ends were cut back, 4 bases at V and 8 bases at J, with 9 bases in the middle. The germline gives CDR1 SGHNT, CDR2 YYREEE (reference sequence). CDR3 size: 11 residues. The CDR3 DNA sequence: TGTGCCAGCAGCCCCGGACTGGGCTACACCTTC. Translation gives CASSPGLGYTF.

The chain's CDR3 is CASSLGPEGQPQHF. In DNA, the CDR3 is TGCGCCAGCAGCTTGGGTCCGGAGGGTCAGCCCCAGCATTTT. The chain has TRBV5-1 and TRBJ1-5; D uncertain. Looked up from germline, CDR1 is SGHRS and CDR2 is YFSETQ. V was shortened by 0 bases and J by 6 bases, with 10 bases between the two germline ends. CDR3 length: 14 amino acids.

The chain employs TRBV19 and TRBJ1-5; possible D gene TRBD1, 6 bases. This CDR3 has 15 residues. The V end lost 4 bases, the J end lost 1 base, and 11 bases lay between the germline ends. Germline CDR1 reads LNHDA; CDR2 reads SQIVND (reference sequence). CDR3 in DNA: TGTGCCAGTAGTACCCGGGACACAAGCAATCAGCCCCAGCATTTT. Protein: CASSTRDTSNQPQHF.

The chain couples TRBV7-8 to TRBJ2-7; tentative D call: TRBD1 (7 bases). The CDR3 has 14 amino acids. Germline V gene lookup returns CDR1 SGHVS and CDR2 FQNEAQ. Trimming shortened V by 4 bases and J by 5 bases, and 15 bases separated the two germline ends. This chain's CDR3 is CASSYNRGLHEQYF. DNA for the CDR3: TGTGCCAGCAGCTACAACAGGGGACTCCACGAGCAGTACTTC.

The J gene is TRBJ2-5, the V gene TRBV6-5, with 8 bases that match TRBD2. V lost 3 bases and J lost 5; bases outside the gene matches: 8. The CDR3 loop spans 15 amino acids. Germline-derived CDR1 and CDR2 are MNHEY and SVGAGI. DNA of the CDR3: TGTGCCAGCAGTTATTACGGGGGGGCTGGGGAGACCCAGTACTTC. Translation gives CASSYYGGAGETQYF.

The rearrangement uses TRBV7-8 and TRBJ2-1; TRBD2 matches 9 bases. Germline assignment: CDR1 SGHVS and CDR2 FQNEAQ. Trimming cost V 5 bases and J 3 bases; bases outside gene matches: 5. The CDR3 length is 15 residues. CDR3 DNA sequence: TGTGCCAGCAGCATACGTAGCGGGGGCTACAATGAGCAGTTCTTC. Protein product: CASSIRSGGYNEQFF.

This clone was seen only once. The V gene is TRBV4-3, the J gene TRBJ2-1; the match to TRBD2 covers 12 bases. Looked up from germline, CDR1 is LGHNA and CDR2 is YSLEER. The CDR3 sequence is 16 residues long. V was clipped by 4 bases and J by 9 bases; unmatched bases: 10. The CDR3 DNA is TGCGCCAGCAGCCTGCAGACTAGCGGGGGTAGAGTTGAGCAGTTCTTC. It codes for CASSLQTSGGRVEQFF.